This entry concerns a single T cell receptor (beta chain). Its target antigen remains unknown. Base qualities are not at hand, and no much larger clone is one base apart. Inclusive of the bounding cysteine and valine, the CDR3 is 13 residues long. The sequence is cut down to CDR3 DNA, 39 bases in frame from base 1. CDR1 and CDR2 are drawn from the germline V gene: SGHRS, YFSETQ. V is pared back by 8 bases and J by 3 bases, with 15 bases lying between the germline termini. The study evaluated CTLA-4 blockade (ipilimumab) given together with focal radiation therapy in patients who had chemo-refractory metastatic non-small-cell lung cancer. These data come from a study of radiotherapy plus CTLA-4 blockade in lung cancer (dated by TCRdb to the late 2010s). Concerning the study at large: Among the enrolled patients, about 19% had an objective response, and less than 40% reached disease control.

To prepare the library, the immunoSEQ multiplex PCR assay was applied. Held by TCRdb, this immuneACCESS table contains in-frame sequences only and omits some clones. Under half of the omission traces to an unresolved V gene where checked; the cause of the rest is unknown. This sample comprises 50,000 to 60,000 clones, approximately 79% of them detected only once. The top ten hold 16% of the sample. The study at large found these results: After treatment with radiotherapy and ipilimumab, TCR clones that originated in tumors expanded in peripheral blood. The strongest predictors of response were reported to be early dynamic shifts in blood T cell clones along with a rise in serum interferon-beta following radiation.

The origin of this receptor is a human donor with non-small cell lung cancer who had a complete response to radiotherapy plus ipilimumab. Sequences were derived from peripheral blood, sampled from a patient treated with radiotherapy plus ipilimumab. Recombination linked TRBV5-1 to TRBJ2-7; the D gene is perhaps TRBD1, on 6 matching bases. The bases read TGCGCCAGTTCGCGTGACAGGAACTACGAGCAGTACGTC. The encoded protein is CASSRDRNYEQYV.